The 2 T cell receptor beta chains below come from one sample, sequenced in a study of human T cells and chemical hapten exposure (dated by TCRdb to 2020 to 2023). What the time point label conveys for this sample: pre-sensitization, week 0. Sample treatment or condition, as interpreted from the label and publication: therapeutic diphenylcyclopropenone sensitization with weekly scalp DPC. Library construction relied on RACE. The data were produced on a NextSeq 500. TCRdb took the public reads, trimmed them with fastp at Q25, ran MiXCR for clone calling and kept in-frame beta chains. Here each entry gathers all rows of one CDR3 protein and keeps the most common genes and DNA. The sample data list around 120,000 distinct CDR3 sequences, and approximately 15% of these were observed just once. Together, the top ten hold around 3% of the sample. Material: whole blood, obtained in connection with sensitization to the hapten diphenylcyclopropenone (DPC). All receptors come from a woman aged 18-35 years with alopecia areata. Some clones in this sample may be carry-over from other donors' samples.

This clonotype was picked up many times. This chain uses TRBV7-3 with TRBJ2-1; TRBD2 aligns across 8 bases. The CDR3 sequence is 14 residues long. The V gene end was trimmed by 3 bases and the J gene end by 5 bases; junction bases not matched to a gene: 3. CDR1 and CDR2 from the germline V gene are SGHTA and FQGTGA. CDR3 loop: CASSLAGGNNEQFF. DNA of the CDR3: TGTGCCAGCAGCTTGGCGGGGGGAAACAATGAGCAGTTCTTC.

The V and J genes are TRBV29-1 and TRBJ1-1; no clear D gene. The germline V gene has CDR1 SQVTM and CDR2 ANQGSEA. V was clipped by 6 bases and J by 2 bases, with 4 bases between them. The CDR3 runs to 10 residues. CDR3 loop: CSVLNTEAFF. CDR3 DNA: TGCAGCGTCCTAAACACTGAAGCTTTCTTT.